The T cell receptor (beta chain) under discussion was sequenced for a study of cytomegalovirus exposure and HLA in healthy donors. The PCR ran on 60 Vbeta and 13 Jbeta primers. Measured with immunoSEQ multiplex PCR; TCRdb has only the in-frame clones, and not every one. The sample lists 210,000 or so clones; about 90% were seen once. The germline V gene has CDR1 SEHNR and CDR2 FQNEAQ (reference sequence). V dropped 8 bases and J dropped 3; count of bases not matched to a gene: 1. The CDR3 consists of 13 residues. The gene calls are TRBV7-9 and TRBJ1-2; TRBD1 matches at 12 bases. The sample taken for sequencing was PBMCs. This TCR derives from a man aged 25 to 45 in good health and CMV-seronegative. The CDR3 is CASGTGGYYGYTF. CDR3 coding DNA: TGTGCCAGCGGGACAGGGGGCTACTATGGCTACACCTTC.